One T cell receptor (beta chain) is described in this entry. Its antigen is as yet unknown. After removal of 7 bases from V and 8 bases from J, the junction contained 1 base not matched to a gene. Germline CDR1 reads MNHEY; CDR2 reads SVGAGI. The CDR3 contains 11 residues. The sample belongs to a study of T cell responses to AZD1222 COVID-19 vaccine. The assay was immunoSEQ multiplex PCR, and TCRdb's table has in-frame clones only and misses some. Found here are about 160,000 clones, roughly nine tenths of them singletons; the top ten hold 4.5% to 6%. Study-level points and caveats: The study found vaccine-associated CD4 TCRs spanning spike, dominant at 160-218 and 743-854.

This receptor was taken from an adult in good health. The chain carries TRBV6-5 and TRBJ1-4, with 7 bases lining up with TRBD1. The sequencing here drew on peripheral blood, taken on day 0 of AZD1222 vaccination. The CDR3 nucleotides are TGTGCCAGCACAGGGGGGGAAAAACTGTTTTTT. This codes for CASTGGEKLFF.